This is a list of T cell receptor beta chains from one sample in a study of T-cell reconstitution after alpha-beta-depleted transplantation in children. MiXCR, run by TCRdb on the PCR reads, gives a single entry per CDR3 protein. The table shows about a million distinct CDR3 sequences, with under 30% occurring only once. The input for sequencing was PBMCs, mostly from graft donor cells, taken 360 days after TCRalphabeta/CD19-depleted stem cell transplant. The receptors were gathered from a boy less than two years old who had a stem cell transplant for SCID, so the T cells may come from the graft donor. The CDR3 runs from the conserved cysteine through the conserved F or W. D genes are given only for firm matches. Expanded clones are given a class, and other clones once, few, many or no size at all.

TRBV6-5	.	TRBJ1-2	.	TGTGCCAGCAGTTACTCGGGCAGGGGTACTAACTATGGCTACACCTTC	CASSYSGRGTNYGYTF
TRBV9	.	TRBJ2-2	TRBD2	TGTGCCAGCACCGTAGCGGGGCGCCTCGCGAACACCGGGGAGCTGTTTTTT	CASTVAGRLANTGELFF
TRBV18	.	TRBJ2-7	.	TGTGCCAGCTCAGCAACGGATAGCTCCTACGAGCAGTACTTC	CASSATDSSYEQYF
TRBV6-5	few	TRBJ1-5	.	TGTGCCAGTAAAGAGGAAGAAAACAATCAGCCCCAGCATTTT	CASKEEENNQPQHF
TRBV15	.	TRBJ2-1	.	TGTGCCACCAGCAGAGATGGGGGGGCGGAAAACAATGAGCAGTTCTTC	CATSRDGGAENNEQFF
TRBV20-1	few	TRBJ2-3	.	TGCAGTGCTCCCGGCGGGGTGAACTATTATGAAGATACGCAGTATTTT	CSAPGGVNYYEDTQYF
TRBV4-1	.	TRBJ2-7	TRBD2	TGCGCCAGCAGCCCTCGAAACCTAGCGGGGGGTGTAGACGAGCAGTACTTC	CASSPRNLAGGVDEQYF
TRBV5-6	few	TRBJ2-1	.	TGTGCCAGCAGCTTTCACCCGGACAGCTCCTACAATGAGCAGTTCTTC	CASSFHPDSSYNEQFF
TRBV5-1	few	TRBJ2-3	TRBD1	TGCGCCAGCAGCTTGAAGGCAGGGGGTCTCACAGATACGCAGTATTTT	CASSLKAGGLTDTQYF
TRBV6-2/TRBV6-3	.	TRBJ2-2	TRBD2	TGTGCCAGCAAAGGGGGTAGCGGGGGCGCGAACACCGGGGAGCTGCTTTTT	CASKGGSGGANTGELLF
TRBV20-1	once	TRBJ2-3	TRBD2	TGCAGTGCTGGGGAACGGGGGGGCATTAGAGATACGCAGTATTTT	CSAGERGGIRDTQYF
TRBV12-3/TRBV12-4	.	TRBJ1-5	.	TGTGCCAGCAGTCCCGTGGAGGGGACACCCAATCAGCCCCAGCATTTT	CASSPVEGTPNQPQHF
TRBV27	few	TRBJ2-1	TRBD1	TGTGCCAGCAGTTCCCTACAGGGGCCCCTCTCCTACAATGAGCAGTTCTTC	CASSSLQGPLSYNEQFF
TRBV4-2	many	TRBJ2-7	.	TGTGCCAGCAGCCAAGATCTGGCCCACTTCTACGAGCAGTACTTC	CASSQDLAHFYEQYF
TRBV9	few	TRBJ2-2	.	TGTGCCAGCAGCCTCCGGAAGTCGAACACCGGGGAGCTGTTTTTT	CASSLRKSNTGELFF
TRBV24-1	.	TRBJ1-2	.	TGTGCCACCAGTGACACCGGGACGTCGTGGGTAGGAGGCTACACCTTC	CATSDTGTSWVGGYTF
TRBV15	.	TRBJ2-1	.	TGTGCCACCAGCCGAGGAGGGGGCCCGACGGTGGAGCAGTTCTTC	CATSRGGGPTVEQFF
TRBV10-3	.	TRBJ1-1	TRBD1	TGTGCCATCAGTGAAGGGGGCAGCTTTCTTGGCACTGAAGCTTTCTTT	CAISEGGSFLGTEAFF
TRBV21-1	.	TRBJ2-7	.	TGTGCCAGCAGCAAAGCTGGAACGGGAGAGCAGTACTTC	CASSKAGTGEQYF
TRBV13	few	TRBJ2-1	TRBD2	TGTGCCAGCAGCTTGGGGCTAGCGGGGGCTGAGCAGTTCTTC	CASSLGLAGAEQFF
TRBV4-2	.	TRBJ2-5	TRBD2	TGTGCCAGATCCCCACTAGCGGAGTACCAAGAGACCCAGTACTTC	CARSPLAEYQETQYF
TRBV7-2	few	TRBJ2-7	TRBD1	TGTGCCAGCAGCCCCCATGGGACAGGGTCAGACGAGCAGTACTTC	CASSPHGTGSDEQYF
TRBV4-1	few	TRBJ1-5	.	TGCGCCAGCAGCCTCAGGGTAACGGATCAGCCCCAGCATTTT	CASSLRVTDQPQHF
TRBV6-6	.	TRBJ2-7	.	TGTGCCAGCAGTTATGCGGATTCCTACGAGCAGTACTTC	CASSYADSYEQYF
TRBV20-1	.	TRBJ2-7	TRBD1	TGCAGTGCTGCTCGACAGGGCCCCTACGAGCAGTACTTC	CSAARQGPYEQYF
TRBV19	.	TRBJ2-1	.	TGTGCCAGTACCCCCGATTTACGGGGGGCCGAGGATGAGCAGTTCTTC	CASTPDLRGAEDEQFF
TRBV2	.	TRBJ2-4	TRBD1	TGTGCCAGCAGTGTCTCCTCCGACAGGGCTTTGGCCAAAAACATTCAGTACTTC	CASSVSSDRALAKNIQYF
TRBV7-8	.	TRBJ2-3	TRBD2	TGTGCCAGCAGCTTATCTAGCGGGGGGTTTAGCACAGATACGCAGTATTTT	CASSLSSGGFSTDTQYF
TRBV12-3/TRBV12-4	.	TRBJ2-7	.	TGTGCCAGCAGGGGAGGTTGGTCGGAGCAGTACTTC	CASRGGWSEQYF
TRBV19	.	TRBJ2-3	TRBD1	TGTGCCAGTAGTTTCGGACAGGGGAGGCTCACAGATACGCAGTATTTT	CASSFGQGRLTDTQYF
TRBV29-1	.	TRBJ1-2	.	TGCAGCGTTGAAGGTGGGAAGGGGCCTGGCTACACCTTC	CSVEGGKGPGYTF
TRBV5-1	.	TRBJ1-1	.	TGCGCCAGCACCCTAGGGGGGGCGTTCGAAGCTTTCTTT	CASTLGGAFEAFF
TRBV24-1	.	TRBJ2-2	TRBD2	TGTGCCACCGGGACTAGCGGGAACACCGGGGAGCTGTTTTTT	CATGTSGNTGELFF
TRBV29-1	.	TRBJ2-7	TRBD1	TGCAGCGCTGGGGACAGGGGGCCCTCCGAGCAGTACTTC	CSAGDRGPSEQYF
TRBV7-3	.	TRBJ2-7	.	TGTGCCAGCAGCTTAACGAGGAGGGACGAGCAGTACTTC	CASSLTRRDEQYF
TRBV10-3	many	TRBJ2-3	.	TGTGCCCTGGGTCGCACCGCTAGCACAGATACGCAGTATTTT	CALGRTASTDTQYF
TRBV9	.	TRBJ2-5	.	TGTGCCAGCAGCGTAGGGGAGAGGGGAAAGAGAGAGACCCAGTACTTC	CASSVGERGKRETQYF
TRBV24-1	.	TRBJ1-5	TRBD1	TGTGCCACCTCTAACGGGACAGGGGGCCCGAGGGAGGCCCAGCATTTT	CATSNGTGGPREAQHF
TRBV5-1	.	TRBJ2-7	.	TGCGCCAGCAGCTTGGGACAGTACTTC	CASSLGQYF